This entry is about one TCR beta chain. These data belong to a study of CD8+ T cells in alopecia areata. Study context: In an open-label trial, patients got 5 to 10 mg tofacitinib twice daily.

The CDR3 has 15 residues. V dropped 6 bases and J dropped 0; count of bases not matched to a gene: 8. Germline V lookup: CDR1 SQVTM, CDR2 ANQGSEA. The treatment here: oral pan-JAK inhibitor, 5-10 mg twice daily. Lesional scalp punch biopsies and peripheral blood came from alopecia areata patients. The sequencing template was cDNA reverse transcribed from extracted RNA. Only in-frame clones appear in the TCRdb table, and some are missing; sequencing was by immunoSEQ multiplex PCR. The table shows under 130,000 clones, with 80% to 90% occurring only once. V is TRBV29-1 and J is TRBJ2-1; 7 nucleotides line up with TRBD1. This sequence originates from a human donor with alopecia areata. This specimen was CD8+ T cells sorted from blood, taken at approximately week 34, from a patient treated with tofacitinib. CDR3 protein: CSVWTGQDSYNEQFF. The CDR3 DNA reads TGCAGCGTATGGACAGGACAGGACTCCTACAATGAGCAGTTCTTC.